The T cell receptor (beta chain) under discussion was sequenced for a study of cytomegalovirus exposure and HLA in healthy donors. Study results and caveats: Among donors in an Asian-associated ancestry cluster, a later analysis reportedly found fewer N-insertions than the roughly 700-donor mean.

A multiplex PCR was run with 60 Vbeta primers and 13 Jbeta primers. The table came from immunoSEQ multiplex PCR; TCRdb's copy has only in-frame clones and leaves some out. This repertoire includes around 64,000 clones. CDR1 MGHRA and CDR2 YSYEKL come from the germline V gene. This CDR3 has 15 amino acids. With 4 bases clipped from V and 4 bases from J, the junction kept 6 bases outside the gene matches. For this clone: Its target is not known.

The V call is TRBV4-1, the J call TRBJ1-2, with 10 bases matching TRBD1. The sequence came from a female donor in good health and CMV-seropositive. The sample taken for sequencing was PBMCs. Here the CDR3 DNA reads TGCGCCAGCAGCCCGCTGGGACAGGGGAGCTATGGCTACACCTTC. Translating it yields CASSPLGQGSYGYTF.